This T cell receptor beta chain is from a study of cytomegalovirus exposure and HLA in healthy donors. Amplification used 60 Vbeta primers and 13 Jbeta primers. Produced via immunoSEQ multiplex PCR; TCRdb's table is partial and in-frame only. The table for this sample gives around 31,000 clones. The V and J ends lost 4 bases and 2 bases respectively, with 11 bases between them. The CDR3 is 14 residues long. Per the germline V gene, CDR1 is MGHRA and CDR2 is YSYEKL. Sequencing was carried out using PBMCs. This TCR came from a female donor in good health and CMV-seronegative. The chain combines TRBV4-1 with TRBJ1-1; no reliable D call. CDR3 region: CASSPHLGNTEAFF. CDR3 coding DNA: TGCGCCAGCAGCCCCCATCTAGGTAACACTGAAGCTTTCTTT.